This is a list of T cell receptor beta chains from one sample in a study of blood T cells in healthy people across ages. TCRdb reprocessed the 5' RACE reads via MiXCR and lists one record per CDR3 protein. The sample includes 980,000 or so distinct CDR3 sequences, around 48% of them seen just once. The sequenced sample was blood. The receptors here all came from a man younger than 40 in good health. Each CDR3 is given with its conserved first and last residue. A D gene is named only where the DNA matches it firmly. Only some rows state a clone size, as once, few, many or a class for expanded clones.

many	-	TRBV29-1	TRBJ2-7	TGCAGCGTTGAGGCGCGTCTCCACTACGAGCAGTACTTC	CSVEARLHYEQYF
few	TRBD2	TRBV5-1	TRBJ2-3	TGTGCCAGCAGCTTAGTAGGGACTAGCGGGGGCACAGATACGCAGTATTTT	CASSLVGTSGGTDTQYF
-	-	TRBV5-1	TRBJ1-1	TGCGCCAGCATCCCATCACCAGGAGACACTGAAGCTTTCTTT	CASIPSPGDTEAFF
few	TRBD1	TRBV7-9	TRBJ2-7	TGTGCCAGCAGCTCCCAGACAGGGGGGTTATACGAGCAGTACTTC	CASSSQTGGLYEQYF
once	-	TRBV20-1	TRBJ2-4	TGCAGTGCTAGACCACTCTCTAGGGACACGTTGACCTACGAGCAGAACTTC	CSARPLSRDTLTYEQNF
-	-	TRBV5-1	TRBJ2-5	TGCGCCAGCAGCTTGGGAGGCAGGCCCCAAGAGCAGTACTTC	CASSLGGRPQEQYF
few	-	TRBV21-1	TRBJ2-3	TGTGCCAGCAGCAAATGGGGTAAAACAGGGAGCACAGATACGCAGTATTTT	CASSKWGKTGSTDTQYF
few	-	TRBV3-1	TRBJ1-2	TGTGCCAGCAGCGCAAGATCATCAGGGAGAGGCTATGGCTACACCTTC	CASSARSSGRGYGYTF
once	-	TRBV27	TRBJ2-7	TGTGCCAGCAGTGTAGGGTTCGTCTACGAGCAGTACTTC	CASSVGFVYEQYF
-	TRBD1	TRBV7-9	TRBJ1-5	TGTGTCAGCAGTAGGGCGACAGGGGGCTCTAGCAATCAGCCCCAGCATTTT	CVSSRATGGSSNQPQHF
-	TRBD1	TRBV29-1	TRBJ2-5	TGCAGCGCCGGACAGGGCAGTGAGACCCAGTACTTC	CSAGQGSETQYF
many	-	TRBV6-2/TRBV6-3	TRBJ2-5	TGTGCCAGCAGTTACTCGATAACTAGCAGAGAGACCCAGTACTTC	CASSYSITSRETQYF
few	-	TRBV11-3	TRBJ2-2	TGTGCCAGCAGCTTAAACGGGGGCGCGAACACCGGGGAGCTGTTTTTT	CASSLNGGANTGELFF
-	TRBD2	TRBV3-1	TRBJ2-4	TGTGCCAGCAGCCACTCTAGCGGGGGGAACATTCAGTACTTC	CASSHSSGGNIQYF
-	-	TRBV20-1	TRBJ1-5	TGCAGTGCTACTGCAGTGGACACGCGTAATCAGCCCCAGCATTTT	CSATAVDTRNQPQHF
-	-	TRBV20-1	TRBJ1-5	TGCAGTGCTACCGCCAGGAGTAGCAATCAGCCCCAGCATTTT	CSATARSSNQPQHF
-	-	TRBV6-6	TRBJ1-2	TGTGCCAGCAGTTACTCGAGTAGTCCCGGGTATGGCTACACCTTC	CASSYSSSPGYGYTF
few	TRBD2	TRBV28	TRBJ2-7	TGTGCCACCTCTAGCGGGGGGACCTACGAGCAGTACTTC	CATSSGGTYEQYF
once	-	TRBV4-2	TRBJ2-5	TGTGCCAGCAGCCAAGGGCGGGACTTCCAAGAGACCCAGTACTTC	CASSQGRDFQETQYF
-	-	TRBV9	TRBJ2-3	TGTGCCAGCAGCGCTGCCCTTTGGACAGATACGCAGTATTTT	CASSAALWTDTQYF
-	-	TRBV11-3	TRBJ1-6	TGTGCCAGCAGCTCCCGAGTCCTCGATAATTCACCCCTCCACTTT	CASSSRVLDNSPLHF
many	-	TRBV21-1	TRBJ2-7	TGTGCCAGCAACCCCGTGTGGGGGAACTCAATTGGGCAGTACTTC	CASNPVWGNSIGQYF
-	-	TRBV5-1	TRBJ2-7	TGCGCCAGCAGCCTGGCGGACCTATACTACGAGCAGTACTTC	CASSLADLYYEQYF
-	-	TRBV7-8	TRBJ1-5	TGTGCCAGCAGTCTAGGGGCGGCTCAGCTCAATCAGCCCCAGCATTTT	CASSLGAAQLNQPQHF
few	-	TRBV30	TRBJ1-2	TGTGCCTGGAGTGTAGGCGGAGCTAACTATGGCTACACCTTC	CAWSVGGANYGYTF
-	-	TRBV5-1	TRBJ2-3	TGCGCCAGCACGGGGGAGAATACGCAGTATTTT	CASTGENTQYF
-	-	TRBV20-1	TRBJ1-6	TGCAGTGCTAGAGATCCCGCCGGGACTGGACCCTTACCCCTCCACTTT	CSARDPAGTGPLPLHF
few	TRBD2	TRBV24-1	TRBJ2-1	TGTGCCACCAGTAGGACTAGCGGAGTCTACAATGAGCAGTTCTTC	CATSRTSGVYNEQFF
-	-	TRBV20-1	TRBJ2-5	TGCAGTGCTAGAGATCGGTTGGGGGGCCTAGAGACCCAGTACTTC	CSARDRLGGLETQYF
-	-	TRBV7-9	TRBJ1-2	TGTGCCAGCAGCTCTACAAATAACTATGGCTACACCTTC	CASSSTNNYGYTF
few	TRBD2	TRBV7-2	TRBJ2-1	TGTGCCAGCAGCTTCCTAGCGGGGCTCGTCTCCTACAATGAGCAGTTCTTC	CASSFLAGLVSYNEQFF
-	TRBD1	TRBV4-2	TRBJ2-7	TGTGCCAGCAGCCAAGACCAAGGACAGGGGGGCTACGAGCAGTACTTC	CASSQDQGQGGYEQYF
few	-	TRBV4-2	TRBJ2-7	TGTGCCAGCAGCTCTTCTCTGGGCTCGACCTACGAGCAGTACTTC	CASSSSLGSTYEQYF
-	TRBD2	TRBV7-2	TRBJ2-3	TGTGCCAGCAGCTTAGAAGGACTAGCGCCAGATACGCAGTATTTT	CASSLEGLAPDTQYF
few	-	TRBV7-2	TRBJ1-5	TGTGCCAGCAGCTCGCCGGTCGGGGGAAGCAATCAGCCCCAGCATTTT	CASSSPVGGSNQPQHF